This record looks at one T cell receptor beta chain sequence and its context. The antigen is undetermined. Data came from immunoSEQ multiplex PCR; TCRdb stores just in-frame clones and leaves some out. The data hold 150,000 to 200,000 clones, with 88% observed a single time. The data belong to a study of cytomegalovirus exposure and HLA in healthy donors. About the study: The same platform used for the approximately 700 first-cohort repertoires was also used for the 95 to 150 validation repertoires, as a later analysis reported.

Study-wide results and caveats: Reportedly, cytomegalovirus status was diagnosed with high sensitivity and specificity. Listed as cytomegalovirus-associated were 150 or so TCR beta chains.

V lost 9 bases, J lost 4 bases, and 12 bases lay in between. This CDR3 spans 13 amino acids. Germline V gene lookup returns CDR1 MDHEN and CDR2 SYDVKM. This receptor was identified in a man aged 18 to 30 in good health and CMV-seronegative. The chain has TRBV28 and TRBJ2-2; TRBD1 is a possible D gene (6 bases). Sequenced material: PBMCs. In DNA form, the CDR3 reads TGTGCCAGTACTTTGACAGGCACCGGGGAGCTGTTTTTT. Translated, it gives CASTLTGTGELFF.